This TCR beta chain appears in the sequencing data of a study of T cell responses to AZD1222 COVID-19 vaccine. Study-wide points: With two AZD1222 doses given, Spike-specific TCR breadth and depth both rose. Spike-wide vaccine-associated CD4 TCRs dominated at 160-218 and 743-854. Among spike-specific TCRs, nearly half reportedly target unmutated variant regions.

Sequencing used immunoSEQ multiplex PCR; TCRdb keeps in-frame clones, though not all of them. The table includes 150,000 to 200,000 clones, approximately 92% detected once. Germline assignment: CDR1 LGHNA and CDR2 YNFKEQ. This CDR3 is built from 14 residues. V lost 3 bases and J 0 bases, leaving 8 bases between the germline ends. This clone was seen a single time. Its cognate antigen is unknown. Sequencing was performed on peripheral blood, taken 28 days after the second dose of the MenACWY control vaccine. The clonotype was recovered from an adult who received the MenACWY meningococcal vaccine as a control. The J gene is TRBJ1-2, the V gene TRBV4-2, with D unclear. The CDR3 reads CASSHWTANYGYTF. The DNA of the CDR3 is TGTGCCAGCAGCCATTGGACGGCTAACTATGGCTACACCTTC.